This T cell receptor (beta chain) was recovered during a study of identical twins. Every donor was a healthy Caucasian. Regarding this clonotype: The antigen remains unidentified.

Findings and limits, study-wide: Out-of-frame alpha sequences shared by twins were enriched for low generation probability.

TCRdb ran MiXCR on the 5' RACE reads and lists one entry per CDR3 protein. The table includes 280,000 or so distinct CDR3 sequences, about 8% detected once. In addition, the sample was reused for a study of yellow fever vaccine responses in identical twins.

This receptor was obtained from a woman in her late teens or twenties in good health. Sequencing used memory (CD45RO+) T cells sorted from blood.

The CDR3 nucleotides read TGTGCCAGCAGTTTACTAGCGGGCGAATCCTACAATGAGCAGTTCTTC. It is translated as CASSLLAGESYNEQFF. V gene TRBV27 combines with J gene TRBJ2-1; 8 bases are shared with TRBD2. CDR1 and CDR2 (germline): MNHEY, SMNVEV (reference sequence). V shed 2 bases and J 1 base; nucleotides not matched to a gene: 4. This CDR3 spans 16 amino acids.